This T cell receptor (beta chain) was sequenced during a study of T cell responses to AZD1222 COVID-19 vaccine (dated by TCRdb to about 2021). Study-wide context: AZD1222 recipients with second doses at about 4 weeks or about 12 weeks were pooled, because spike-specific TCR depth and breadth did not differ between schedules. TCR sequencing covered over 230 trial participants: about 210 given two doses of AZD1222 and 26 given two doses of MenACWY control vaccine. Trial participants were enrolled by age into 18-55, 56-69 and 70-plus year subgroups, with roughly 150, 30 and 60 TCR-sequenced participants respectively.

The V end gives up 4 bases and the J end 0 bases, leaving 14 bases in the junction not matched to a gene. The CDR3 numbers 19 residues from cysteine through phenylalanine. Solely the CDR3 DNA is kept, with 57 bases framed from the first base. In the germline V gene, CDR1 corresponds to SGHVS and CDR2 to FNYEAQ. Study-wide findings and limitations: Reportedly, almost half of the unique spike-specific TCRs recognized epitopes lying outside the regions that are mutated in the B.1.351 and B.1.1.7 variants. A significant rise in spike-specific TCR breadth and depth was observed after two AZD1222 doses relative to day 0 and relative to MenACWY recipients. No day 14 peak-response samples were available, so repertoires were characterized only after the peak T cell response. Vaccine-associated CD4 TCRs spanned the whole spike protein, with dominant responses in regions 160-218 and 743-854. The 56-69-year group was small, and its depth increase did not reach significance, likely because of low power. Participants were mostly white British and included more females than males, and it was suggested by the authors that clonal diversity may have been underestimated. Only 5 to 7 AZD1222 recipients were SARS-CoV-2 seropositive at baseline, limiting conclusions about previously exposed vaccinees.

According to the study, the label for this sample's time point signals: baseline before first vaccination. Vaccinee samples came from UK trials COV001 and COV002, including a single-blind randomized controlled phase 2/3 trial of AZD1222 (ChAdOx1 nCoV-19) in healthy adults. For TCRbeta chain sequencing, PBMC samples from trial participants were taken at day 0 and at day 28 after the second dose. Comment on this clone: Its antigen remains undetermined. No base-level quality is on record; no much larger clone is a single base apart.

The CDR3 regions of human TCRbeta chains were analyzed by immunosequencing. The authors processed their data as follows. Repertoire TCRs were checked for matches against a reference library of SARS-CoV-2-specific TCRs that had been generated using the MIRA antigen-specificity platform. Breadth meant the fraction of unique TCRs that were SARS-CoV-2-associated, whereas depth meant the fraction of total T cells that were SARS-CoV-2-associated. Using the MIRA data, every spike-specific TCR was mapped to the spike region that the TCR reacted to and assigned to either a CD4 or a CD8 class. Log10-transformed breadth and depth values were compared by one-way ANOVA with Sidak's multiple comparisons tests. The immuneACCESS repertoire file appears here via TCRdb, limited to in-frame rearrangements. These files lack a portion of the clones; in checked studies, under half of the deficit traces to unresolved V genes, and the cause of the others is not known. That table is the source of V, J and clone size, and D and trimming were worked out from the DNA. The table for this sample lists over 100,000 clones; roughly 84% of them were counted only once. 9% to 15% of the sample is in the top ten clones.

The V and J genes are TRBV7-6 and TRBJ2-1, with 8 bases in between that match TRBD2. The specimen was peripheral blood, collected on day 0 of AZD1222 vaccination. The clonotype comes from an adult in good health. Here the CDR3 is given as CASSSAGVLAVFSYNEQFF. The nucleotides read TGTGCCAGCAGCTCCGCCGGTGTACTAGCGGTGTTCTCCTACAATGAGCAGTTCTTC.